This T cell receptor beta chain was captured in a study of blood T cell repertoires in COVID-19. Study summary: Sources were T cells, B-cell-depleted T cells, or PBMCs; the material itself was cDNA or gDNA.

Trimming took 4 bases from V and 9 from J; bases not matched to a gene: 19. The CDR3 length is 18 residues. Germline V gene data show CDR1 as MNHEY and CDR2 as SMNVEV (reference sequence). A single count supports this clone. Produced via immunoSEQ multiplex PCR; TCRdb's table is partial and in-frame only. The sample yields around 270,000 clones, roughly 90% seen once. The V and J genes are TRBV27 and TRBJ1-5; the match to TRBD1 covers 9 bases. The sequenced sample was peripheral blood. The TCR sequence derives from a man aged 25-45 years with acute or convalescent COVID-19. CDR3 sequence: CASSSLTTNRDRDRPQHF. CDR3 in DNA: TGTGCCAGCAGTTCTCTTACAACTAACCGGGACAGGGACCGGCCCCAGCATTTT.